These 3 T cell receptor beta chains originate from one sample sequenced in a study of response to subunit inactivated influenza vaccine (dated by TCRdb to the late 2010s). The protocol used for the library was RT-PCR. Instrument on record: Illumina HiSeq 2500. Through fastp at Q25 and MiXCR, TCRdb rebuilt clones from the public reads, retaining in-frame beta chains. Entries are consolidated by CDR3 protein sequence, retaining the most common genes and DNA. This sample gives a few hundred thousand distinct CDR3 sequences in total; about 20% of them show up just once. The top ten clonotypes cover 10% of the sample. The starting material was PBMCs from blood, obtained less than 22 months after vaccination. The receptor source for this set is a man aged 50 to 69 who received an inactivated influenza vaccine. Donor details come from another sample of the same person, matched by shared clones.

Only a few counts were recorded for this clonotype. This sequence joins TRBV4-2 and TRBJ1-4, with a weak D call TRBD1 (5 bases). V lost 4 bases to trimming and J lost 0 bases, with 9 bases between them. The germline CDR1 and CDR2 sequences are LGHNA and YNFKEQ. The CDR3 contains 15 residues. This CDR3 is CASSRDRSTNEKLFF. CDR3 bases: TGTGCCAGCAGCCGAGACAGATCAACTAATGAAAAACTGTTTTTT.

CDR3 sequence reads: CASSYLFSSGVYEQYF. The CDR3 region has the DNA TGTGCCAGCAGTTACCTATTCTCTAGCGGAGTTTACGAGCAGTACTTC. The V and J genes are TRBV6-2 or TRBV6-3 and TRBJ2-7; 7 bases are shared with TRBD2. Germline CDR1 is MNHEY and CDR2 is SVGEGT. The V gene end was trimmed by 2 bases and the J gene end by 4 bases; junction bases not matched to a gene: 11. The CDR3 extends over 16 amino acids.

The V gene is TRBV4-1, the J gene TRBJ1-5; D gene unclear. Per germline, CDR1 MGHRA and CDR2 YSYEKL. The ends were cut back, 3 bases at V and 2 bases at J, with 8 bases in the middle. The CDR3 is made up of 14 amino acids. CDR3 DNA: TGCGCCAGCAGCCAGGCGAGCGGCAATCAGCCCCAGCATTTT. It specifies CASSQASGNQPQHF.